Listed here are 14 T cell receptor beta chains from one sample, sequenced in a study of T-cell memory formation after mild COVID-19. A single record per CDR3 protein comes from TCRdb applying MiXCR to the 5' RACE reads. Seen here are some 320,000 distinct CDR3 sequences, roughly an eighth observed once, and the top ten hold 21%. Sample: PBMCs or a T cell subset sorted from them (not recorded which). The receptors here all came from a man younger than 30 who had mild COVID-19 (a few samples of this study predate the infection). Cell type and time point are not known.

A note on this clonotype: The junction departs from germline at one end; a sequencing error may be responsible. This chain connects TRBV12-5 to TRBJ2-1; 9 bases map to TRBD1. Germline CDR1 is LGHNT and CDR2 is FRNRAP. The CDR3 consists of 14 residues. Here the CDR3 DNA reads TGTGCTAGTGGTCCACAGGGGGCGCAGAATGGGCAGTTCTTC. Translation gives CASGPQGAQNGQFF. The whole variable domain, remainder taken from reference TRBV12-5 and TRBJ2-1, is DARVTQTPRHKVTEMGQEVTMRCQPILGHNTVFWYRQTMMQGLELLAYFRNRAPLDDSGMPKDRFSAEMPDATLATLKIQPSEPRDSAVYFCASGPQGAQNGQFFGPGTRLTVL.

There are a few counts of this clonotype. The chain has TRBV5-1 and TRBJ2-3; weak D call: TRBD1 (6 bases). Per the germline V gene, CDR1 is SGHRS and CDR2 is YFSETQ. This CDR3 spans 16 amino acids. V lost 0 bases to trimming and J lost 2 bases, with 13 bases between them. The CDR3 DNA reads as TGCGCCAGCAGCTTGGAAGGGGGTTGGGACACAGATACGCAGTATTTT. Its protein is CASSLEGGWDTDTQYF.

In its sample, this clonotype was seen a few times. This chain links TRBV7-2 with TRBJ1-2, with D possibly matching TRBD1 (6 bases). Germline values: CDR1 SGHTA, CDR2 FQGNSA. The CDR3 covers 13 residues. V shed 5 bases and J shed 6 bases, with 13 bases lying between them. Written as DNA, the CDR3 is TGTGCCAGCAGCCCGGGGGGCGCCCATGGCTACACCTTC. Translating gives CASSPGGAHGYTF.

This clonotype was seen a few times. V usage is TRBV7-9 and J usage is TRBJ2-1, with D possibly matching TRBD2 (5 bases). Per germline, CDR1 SEHNR and CDR2 FQNEAQ (reference sequence). The CDR3 covers 12 residues. The germline V and J ends were trimmed by 8 bases and 2 bases, with 7 bases remaining between them. CDR3 sequence reads: CASPGAYNEQFF. CDR3 DNA sequence: TGTGCCAGCCCCGGGGCCTACAATGAGCAGTTCTTC.

The chain has TRBV6-5 and TRBJ1-1, with unresolved D. The CDR3 loop spans 13 amino acids. CDR1 and CDR2 (germline): MNHEY, SVGAGI. Trimming left V 2 bases short and J 1 base short, with 5 bases between. The CDR3 sequence is CASSYRQNTEAFF. The CDR3 DNA sequence: TGTGCCAGCAGTTACAGACAGAACACTGAAGCTTTCTTT.

There are many counts of this clonotype. J is TRBJ1-6 and V is TRBV11-2, with 7 bases identical to TRBD1. Unmatched junction bases numbered 2, after V lost 4 bases and J lost 5 bases. Looked up from germline, CDR1 is SGHAT and CDR2 is FQNNGV. This CDR3 is 14 amino acids long. The CDR3 reads CASSWDSNNSPLHF. CDR3 bases: TGTGCCAGCAGCTGGGACAGCAATAATTCACCCCTCCACTTT.

The chain combines TRBV10-3 with TRBJ2-5, with D tentatively TRBD2 (5 bases). CDR3 length equals 14 residues. The V gene lost 2 bases and the J gene lost 2 bases, with 9 bases spanning the gap. Germline CDR1 is ENHRY and CDR2 is SYGVKD. CDR3 region: CAISERGSQETQYF. The DNA of the CDR3 is TGTGCCATCAGTGAGCGGGGATCACAAGAGACCCAGTACTTC.

This clonotype has more than one count but fewer than ten. The genes are TRBV5-1 and TRBJ2-3; 7 bases match TRBD1. V shed 3 bases, J shed 2 bases, and the junction held 9 bases outside the gene matches. Germline CDR1 is SGHRS and CDR2 is YFSETQ. CDR3 size: 16 residues. The CDR3 protein is CASSSRGGPFTDTQYF. CDR3 DNA: TGCGCCAGCAGCTCCAGAGGGGGCCCTTTCACAGATACGCAGTATTTT. The full variable domain, in which reference TRBV5-1 and TRBJ2-3 provide the parts outside the CDR3, is KAGVTQTPRYLIKTRGQQVTLSCSPISGHRSVSWYQQTPGQGLQFLFEYFSETQRNKGNFPGRFSGRQFSNSRSEMNVSTLELGDSALYLCASSSRGGPFTDTQYFGPGTRLTVL.

The genes are TRBV18 and TRBJ1-5, with D possibly TRBD1 on 6 matching bases. Germline assignment: CDR1 KGHSH and CDR2 LQKENI. V lost 5 bases and J 4 bases, leaving 15 bases between the germline ends. This CDR3 is 15 amino acids long. Written as DNA, the CDR3 is TGTGCCAGCTCATCGCCGGGACAAAAAAATCAGCCCCAGCATTTT. The encoded protein is CASSSPGQKNQPQHF. Combining the CDR3 with reference TRBV18 and TRBJ1-5 gives the whole variable domain NAGVMQNPRHLVRRRGQEARLRCSPMKGHSHVYWYRQLPEEGLKFMVYLQKENIIDESGMPKERFSAEFPKEGPSILRIQQVVRGDSAAYFCASSSPGQKNQPQHFGDGTRLSIL.

The chain combines TRBV12-3 or TRBV12-4 with TRBJ1-2; D remains ambiguous. This CDR3 is built from 14 residues. The germline V and J ends were trimmed by 6 bases and 5 bases, with 16 bases remaining between them. DNA of the CDR3: TGTGCCAGCAGCCTAACCCCACCTGGTTATGGCTACACCTTC. Its translation is CASSLTPPGYGYTF.

The chain combines TRBV20-1 with TRBJ2-7; D not resolved. The CDR3 loop spans 11 amino acids. CDR1 DFQATT and CDR2 SNEGSKA come from the germline V gene (reference sequence). The V end lost 6 bases, the J end lost 4 bases, and 10 bases lay between the germline ends. The CDR3 DNA is TGCAGTGCCCTACAGCCTTACGAGCAGTACTTC. As protein: CSALQPYEQYF.

For the CDR3, the DNA is TGTGCCAGTAGTCCGTGGACAGCTGAAGCTTTCTTT. This gives the protein CASSPWTAEAFF. The gene calls are TRBV19 and TRBJ1-1, with D perhaps TRBD1 (6 bases). CDR1 LNHDA and CDR2 SQIVND come from the germline V gene (reference sequence). This CDR3 comprises 12 residues. Trimming pared 5 bases from V and 6 bases from J, leaving 10 bases between.

The chain recombines TRBV30 with TRBJ2-7; TRBD1 agrees at 9 bases. The CDR3 contains 14 residues. Germline CDR1 is GTSNPN and CDR2 is SVGIG (reference sequence). With V trimmed by 2 bases and J by 6 bases, 8 bases remained unmatched. In nucleotides, the CDR3 is TGTGCCTGGAGTCCGGGACAGGGACGTCTCGAGCAGTACTTC. Its translation is CAWSPGQGRLEQYF. The variable domain in full, with the rest retrieved from reference TRBV30 and TRBJ2-7, is SQTIHQWPATLVQPVGSPLSLECTVEGTSNPNLYWYRQAAGRGLQLLFYSVGIGQISSEVPQNLSASRPQDRQFILSSKKLLLSDSGFYLCAWSPGQGRLEQYFGPGTRLTVT.

This clonotype was picked up a small number of times. The chain has TRBV7-2 and TRBJ1-6; D gene ambiguous. The CDR3 covers 14 residues. V was cut by 6 bases and J by 8 bases, with 14 bases left in between. CDR1 is SGHTA, CDR2 FQGNSA, per germline. CDR3 residues: CASRPGSEYSPLHF. The CDR3 DNA follows: TGTGCCAGCAGGCCTGGGTCAGAATATTCACCCCTCCACTTT.